The 6 T cell receptor beta chains in this list originate from one sample, sequenced in a study of glioma-infiltrating T cells after dendritic cell vaccination. Here immunoSEQ multiplex PCR was the method, and the copy in TCRdb shows in-frame clones only, minus some. The data contain 90,000 to 140,000 clones, nearly 90% of them singletons. The time point denotes: after dendritic cell vaccination, including at tumor progression/relapse. The sequencing used blood, collected after dendritic cell vaccination. The source is a human donor with glioblastoma.

This rearrangement joins TRBV5-1 to TRBJ2-2; weak D call: TRBD1 (7 bases). The CDR3 sequence is 15 residues long. Trimming stripped 0 bases from V and 3 bases from J, with 9 bases between. Germline V gives CDR1 SGHRS, CDR2 YFSETQ. CDR3 amino acids: CASSLARGDTGELFF. Written as DNA, the CDR3 is TGCGCCAGCAGCTTGGCCAGGGGGGACACCGGGGAGCTGTTTTTT.

The chain couples TRBV11-1 to TRBJ1-1; 10 bases are shared with TRBD1. Trimming at V came to 5 bases and at J to 4 bases, leaving 13 bases not matched to a gene. Germline values: CDR1 SGHAT, CDR2 FQDESV (reference sequence). The CDR3 consists of 17 residues. The CDR3 sequence is CASSLPKATGGSTEAFF. The CDR3 region has the DNA TGTGCCAGCAGCCTTCCGAAGGCGACAGGGGGCAGCACTGAAGCTTTCTTT.

J is TRBJ1-5 and V is TRBV2; D might be TRBD1 (6 bases). From germline, CDR1 is SNHLY and CDR2 FYNNEI. V gave up 4 bases and J gave up 4 bases, with 11 bases separating them. This CDR3 is built from 14 residues. The CDR3 nucleotides read TGTGCCAGCAGTGGAAAGACAGGAAATCAGCCCCAGCATTTT. Protein product: CASSGKTGNQPQHF. The full variable domain, its missing parts supplied by reference TRBV2 and TRBJ1-5, is EPEVTQTPSHQVTQMGQEVILRCVPISNHLYFYWYRQILGQKVEFLVSFYNNEISEKSEIFDDQFSVERPDGSNFTLKIRSTKLEDSAMYFCASSGKTGNQPQHFGDGTRLSIL.

The CDR3 loop is CASSLGGLYLSPQPQHF. In DNA form, the CDR3 reads TGTGCCAGCAGTCTTGGGGGGTTATATCTTTCGCCTCAGCCCCAGCATTTT. The chain links TRBV5-6 to TRBJ1-5, with TRBD1 as a possible D gene (5 bases). The germline CDR1 and CDR2 sequences are SGHDT and YYEEEE. Trimming cost V 5 bases and J 6 bases, with 24 bases left between them. The CDR3 covers 17 residues.

This sequence joins TRBV10-3 and TRBJ2-7; D is undetermined. The CDR3 contains 12 residues. V was clipped by 3 bases and J by 1 base, with 4 bases between them. Germline-derived CDR1 and CDR2 are ENHRY and SYGVKD. The CDR3 spells CAISDISYEQYF. CDR3 nucleotide sequence: TGTGCCATCAGTGACATTTCCTACGAGCAGTACTTC.

The chain links TRBV7-8 to TRBJ2-3; no firm D call. Trimming removed 5 bases at V and 6 bases at J, with 18 bases between. This CDR3 comprises 15 residues. Germline CDR1 reads SGHVS; CDR2 reads FQNEAQ. For the CDR3, the DNA is TGTGCCAGCAGCAAATCTTTGGCCGAATCTGATACGCAGTATTTT. This sequence encodes CASSKSLAESDTQYF.